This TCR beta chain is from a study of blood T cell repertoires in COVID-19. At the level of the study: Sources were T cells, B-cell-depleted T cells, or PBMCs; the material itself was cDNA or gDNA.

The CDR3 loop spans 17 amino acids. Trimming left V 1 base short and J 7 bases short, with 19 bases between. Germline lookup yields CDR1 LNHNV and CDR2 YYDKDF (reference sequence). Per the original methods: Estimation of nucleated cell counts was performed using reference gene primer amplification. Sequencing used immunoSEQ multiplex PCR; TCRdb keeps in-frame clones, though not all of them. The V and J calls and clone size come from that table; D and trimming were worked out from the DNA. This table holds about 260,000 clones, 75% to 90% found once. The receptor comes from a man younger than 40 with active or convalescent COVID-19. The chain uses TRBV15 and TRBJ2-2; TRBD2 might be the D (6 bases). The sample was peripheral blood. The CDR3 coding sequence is TGTGCCACCAGCAGAGTTTGGCGGGGCGGCTATGTCGGGGAGCTGTTTTTT. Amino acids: CATSRVWRGGYVGELFF.